This T cell receptor beta chain was sequenced for a study of T cell responses to AZD1222 COVID-19 vaccine. General study results and limits: Repertoires were obtained only post-peak T cell response. Only a handful of AZD1222 recipients, more than 5 in all, had baseline seropositivity. A mostly white British donor set with more females was recruited, and clonal diversity was possibly underestimated.

TCRdb's copy holds only in-frame clones and misses some; the assay was immunoSEQ multiplex PCR. The sample contains approximately 140,000 clones, about 89% of which appear only once. V lost 4 bases to trimming and J lost 6 bases, with 13 bases between them. CDR3 length: 13 residues. Germline CDR1 and CDR2: SQVTM and ANQGSEA. With regard to this clone: What it binds is not known.

The chain combines TRBV29-1 with TRBJ1-5; D possibly corresponds to TRBD1 (6 bases). The clonotype comes from an adult in good health. Specimen: peripheral blood, collected on day 0 of MenACWY control vaccination. As DNA, the CDR3 is TGCAGCGTTGCAGACAGGAAGGGTCAGCCCCAGCATTTT. Protein sequence: CSVADRKGQPQHF.